This T cell receptor (beta chain) was identified in a study of T-cell reconstitution after alpha-beta-depleted transplantation in children. Study results and limitations: From surviving recipient T cells and thymic progenitors came the high day-60 TCRbeta diversity observed in some patients. Fresh T-cell production supplied most of the T-cell counts and diversity seen one year after transplant. Reportedly, only several hundred clones from non-depleted graft cells drove alpha-beta T-cell counts at about two months.

V lost 5 bases to trimming and J lost 2 bases, with 10 bases between them. Looked up from germline, CDR1 is DFQATT and CDR2 is SNEGSKA (reference sequence). There are 13 residues in the CDR3. Ten or more counts support this clonotype. As yet, its antigen is unknown. Unique molecular identifiers were incorporated into the prepared TCRbeta library. TCRdb re-called the PCR reads with MiXCR, one entry per CDR3 protein. The sample includes around 670,000 distinct CDR3 sequences, roughly 13% of them seen just once. Here the sequenced sample was PBMCs, taken before TCRalphabeta/CD19-depleted stem cell transplant. This sequence was found in a girl aged 2 to 10 with congenital amegakaryocytic thrombocytopenia, due to receive a stem cell transplant. This chain connects TRBV20-1 to TRBJ2-1, with D tentatively TRBD2 (6 bases). The CDR3, as DNA: TGCAGTGCTGGGGGACTTCCCTACAATGAGCAGTTCTTC. Its translation is CSAGGLPYNEQFF.